This T cell receptor (beta chain) was profiled in a study of T cell responses to AZD1222 COVID-19 vaccine. Study in general: Second-dose recipients at about 4 or about 12 weeks were treated as one pooled group. General study findings and limits: Dominant at 160-218 and 743-854, vaccine-associated CD4 TCRs also spanned spike. Increases in Spike-specific TCR breadth and depth were seen after two AZD1222 doses.

This clone came up once. What it binds is not known. Germline V gene lookup returns CDR1 SGHTA and CDR2 FQGNSA. The CDR3 sequence is 16 residues long. Losses at the gene ends were 5 bases for V and 2 bases for J; bases not matched to a gene: 5. Some clones are missing from TCRdb's copy, which holds only in-frame ones; the method was immunoSEQ multiplex PCR. The profile shows 97,000 or so clones, almost 85% of them singletons. Specimen: peripheral blood, collected on day 0 of AZD1222 vaccination. This rearrangement joins TRBV7-2 to TRBJ2-2; 10 positions agree with TRBD1. This TCR was recovered from an adult in good health. The CDR3 DNA reads as TGTGCCAGCAGCCTTGGGACAGGGGTAAACACCGGGGAGCTGTTTTTT. Protein product: CASSLGTGVNTGELFF.